The 31 T cell receptor beta chains below all came from one sample that was sequenced in a study of OX40 agonist ivuxolimab in advanced cancers. Data came from immunoSEQ multiplex PCR; TCRdb stores just in-frame clones and leaves some out. The profile shows about 76,000 clones, over 70% of them singletons. The source was CD4+ or CD8+ T cells sorted from blood, collected in a trial of the OX40 agonist ivuxolimab. Receptors originate from an adult with an advanced solid tumor such as melanoma, head and neck, liver or kidney cancer.

The chain couples TRBV11-2 to TRBJ2-7; a possible D gene is TRBD2 (5 bases). V lost 3 bases to trimming and J lost 3 bases, with 21 bases between them. CDR1 is SGHAT, CDR2 FQNNGV, per germline. The CDR3 totals 17 residues. CDR3 DNA sequence: TGTGCCAGCAGCTTCCTCCCTACGGCGGGCTTATTCTACGAGCAGTACTTC. Its translation: CASSFLPTAGLFYEQYF.

The chain uses TRBV5-4 and TRBJ2-1, with TRBD2 matching 8 bases. Germline V lookup: CDR1 SGHNT, CDR2 YYREEE (reference sequence). The CDR3 contains 16 residues. V shed 2 bases, J shed 0 bases, and the junction held 4 bases outside the gene matches. The CDR3 nucleotides read TGTGCCAGCAGCTTCGGCGGGGGGAGCTCCTACAATGAGCAGTTCTTC. Translating gives CASSFGGGSSYNEQFF.

V gene TRBV5-1 combines with J gene TRBJ1-1, with D unclear. From germline, CDR1 is SGHRS and CDR2 YFSETQ. The CDR3 spans 14 residues. The ends were cut back, 2 bases at V and 1 base at J, with 9 bases in the middle. CDR3 residues: CASSLPKGNTEAFF. The CDR3 DNA follows: TGCGCCAGCAGCTTACCTAAGGGGAACACTGAAGCTTTCTTT.

J is TRBJ2-1 and V is TRBV4-2, with TRBD2 identical over 13 bases. Looked up from germline, CDR1 is LGHNA and CDR2 is YNFKEQ. The CDR3 totals 18 residues. Germline trimming cut 1 base from V and 3 bases from J; bases unmatched to any gene: 6. CDR3 residues: CASSQVQGLAGNYNEQFF. The DNA for the CDR3 is TGTGCCAGCAGCCAAGTACAGGGACTAGCGGGGAACTACAATGAGCAGTTCTTC.

The chain couples TRBV28 to TRBJ2-2, with a weak D call TRBD1 (6 bases). The V end was cut by 6 bases, the J end by 1 base, with 9 bases between. The CDR3 length is 14 residues. Per germline, CDR1 MDHEN and CDR2 SYDVKM. This CDR3 reads CASSSGQNTGELFF. CDR3 DNA sequence: TGTGCCAGCAGCTCGGGACAGAACACCGGGGAGCTGTTTTTT.

The chain couples TRBV19 to TRBJ2-3, with D uncertain. Looked up from germline, CDR1 is LNHDA and CDR2 is SQIVND (reference sequence). Trimming removed 5 bases from V and 0 bases from J, with 9 bases in between. The CDR3 is 14 amino acids. The CDR3 DNA follows: TGTGCCAGTAGTCCAGCCCCTAGCACAGATACGCAGTATTTT. Its translation is CASSPAPSTDTQYF.

The V and J genes are TRBV2 and TRBJ1-4; the match to TRBD1 covers 7 bases. Trimming took 1 base from V and 4 from J; bases not matched to a gene: 12. The CDR3 spans 18 residues. Germline V lookup: CDR1 SNHLY, CDR2 FYNNEI. CDR3 protein: CASSEGRGLLLDNEKLFF. DNA for the CDR3: TGTGCCAGCAGTGAAGGGAGGGGGCTTCTACTGGATAATGAAAAACTGTTTTTT.

The gene calls are TRBV6-6 and TRBJ1-4; D unresolved. The CDR3 runs to 11 residues. Germline V gene sequence: CDR1 MNHNY, CDR2 SVGAGI (reference sequence). The V gene lost 5 bases and the J gene lost 16 bases, with 14 bases spanning the gap. Here the CDR3 reads CASSNGPGRFF. The CDR3 DNA is TGTGCCAGCAGTAACGGGCCGGGAAGGTTTTTT.

This clone was detected only once. This rearrangement joins TRBV14 to TRBJ2-2; D is perhaps TRBD1 (6 bases). Germline assignment: CDR1 SGHDN and CDR2 FVKESK. The germline V and J ends were trimmed by 5 bases and 5 bases, with 9 bases remaining between them. The CDR3 runs 13 residues. The CDR3 loop is CASSYQGTGELFF. The CDR3 region has the DNA TGTGCCAGCAGCTACCAGGGGACCGGGGAGCTGTTTTTT.

The genes are TRBV29-1 and TRBJ1-4; D perhaps matches TRBD1 (5 bases). This CDR3 has 13 residues. Between the trimmed V and J ends, which lost 4 bases and 7 bases, there was a span of 13 bases. Germline V gives CDR1 SQVTM, CDR2 ANQGSEA. CDR3 region: CSVGPGRGEKLFF. In nucleotides, the CDR3 is TGCAGCGTTGGTCCAGGGCGCGGTGAAAAACTGTTTTTT.

The chain has TRBV6-5 and TRBJ1-2, with D perhaps matching TRBD1 (5 bases). V shed 6 bases and J shed 4 bases, with 12 bases lying between them. The CDR3 covers 13 residues. Germline V gene lookup returns CDR1 MNHEY and CDR2 SVGAGI. The CDR3 DNA is TGTGCCAGCAGCCCCGGACATTCCTATGGCTACACCTTC. Protein sequence: CASSPGHSYGYTF.

The CDR3 DNA sequence: TGTGCCAGCAGCCACGGGAGGGCCGGGGCAGATACGCAGTATTTT. This sequence encodes CASSHGRAGADTQYF. The chain has TRBV5-4 and TRBJ2-3; TRBD2 aligns across 8 bases. The CDR3 loop spans 15 amino acids. Germline trimming cut 4 bases from V and 4 bases from J; bases unmatched to any gene: 8. CDR1 is SGHNT, CDR2 YYREEE, per germline (reference sequence).

The rearrangement links TRBV7-2 to TRBJ1-1, with no clear D. Germline CDR1 and CDR2: SGHTA and FQGNSA. The ends were cut back, 5 bases at V and 0 bases at J, with 10 bases in the middle. CDR3 length: 14 amino acids. The CDR3 reads CASSRRVMNTEAFF. CDR3 nucleotides: TGTGCCAGCAGCCGGCGTGTTATGAACACTGAAGCTTTCTTT.

The chain links TRBV6-1 to TRBJ2-7; TRBD1 matches at 10 bases. CDR3 size: 13 residues. V shed 6 bases and J 7 bases; nucleotides not matched to a gene: 6. The germline V gene has CDR1 MNHNS and CDR2 SASEGT. CDR3 loop: CASSPQDRGEQYF. The CDR3 DNA reads TGTGCCAGCAGCCCTCAGGACAGGGGGGAGCAGTACTTC.

J is TRBJ1-2 and V is TRBV4-3; a possible D gene is TRBD1 (6 bases). V lost 0 bases and J 3 bases, leaving 11 bases between the germline ends. The germline V gene encodes CDR1 LGHNA and CDR2 YSLEER. The CDR3 length is 15 residues. CDR3 protein: CASSQDPWTDYGYTF. The CDR3 DNA follows: TGCGCCAGCAGCCAAGATCCCTGGACAGACTATGGCTACACCTTC.

The chain couples TRBV5-4 to TRBJ1-2; 8 positions agree with TRBD1. Germline assignment: CDR1 SGHNT and CDR2 YYREEE (reference sequence). With 1 base clipped from V and 5 bases from J, the junction kept 7 bases outside the gene matches. This CDR3 comprises 15 residues. DNA for the CDR3: TGTGCCAGCAGCTTGCGGACAGGGCTAGAATATGGCTACACCTTC. Amino acid sequence: CASSLRTGLEYGYTF.

J is TRBJ2-7 and V is TRBV5-1, with a tentative D call TRBD2 (6 bases). V lost 4 bases and J 7 bases, leaving 27 bases between the germline ends. Looked up from germline, CDR1 is SGHRS and CDR2 is YFSETQ. The CDR3 length is 17 residues. CDR3 amino acids: CASSPRRDPSVSREQYF. CDR3 DNA: TGCGCCAGCAGCCCCCGACGGGATCCTAGCGTCAGCCGGGAGCAGTACTTC.

This clone was seen a handful of times. This chain joins TRBV15 and TRBJ1-5; 8 bases are shared with TRBD1. This CDR3 is 14 amino acids long. The germline CDR1 and CDR2 sequences are LNHNV and YYDKDF (reference sequence). The V gene end was trimmed by 3 bases and the J gene end by 7 bases; junction bases not matched to a gene: 5. The CDR3 DNA reads as TGTGCCACCAGCAGGGACAGGGAGGGCCAGCCCCAGCATTTT. Its translation: CATSRDREGQPQHF.

This chain joins TRBV6-5 and TRBJ1-1; TRBD1 matches at 7 bases. Germline CDR1 is MNHEY and CDR2 is SVGAGI. Trimming took 2 bases from V and 8 from J; bases not matched to a gene: 11. The length of the CDR3 is 15 residues. DNA for the CDR3: TGTGCCAGCAGTTACCGACTAACAGGGGATATCGAAGCTTTCTTT. It yields the protein CASSYRLTGDIEAFF.

The chain combines TRBV19 with TRBJ2-1, with D perhaps given as TRBD1 or TRBD2 (6 bases each). V lost 6 bases and J 1 base, leaving 13 bases between the germline ends. The CDR3 is made up of 15 amino acids. Germline lookup yields CDR1 LNHDA and CDR2 SQIVND (reference sequence). In DNA form, the CDR3 reads TGTGCCAGTAGGGCTGGAGGGGGTTCCTACAATGAGCAGTTCTTC. Its protein is CASRAGGGSYNEQFF. The full variable domain, with the rest looked up from reference TRBV19 and TRBJ2-1, is DGGITQSPKYLFRKEGQNVTLSCEQNLNHDAMYWYRQDPGQGLRLIYYSQIVNDFQKGDIAEGYSVSREKKESFPLTVTSAQKNPTAFYLCASRAGGGSYNEQFFGPGTRLTVL.

There are a few counts of this clone. The chain recombines TRBV10-2 with TRBJ2-3; 9 nucleotides line up with TRBD2. The V segment lost 3 bases and the J segment 1 base; nucleotides outside the gene matches: 2. The CDR3 has 15 residues. CDR1 is WSHSY and CDR2 is SAAADI in the germline V gene. CDR3 protein: CASSEAGGRTDTQYF. CDR3 DNA sequence: TGCGCCAGCAGTGAAGCGGGGGGACGCACAGATACGCAGTATTTT.

J is TRBJ2-2 and V is TRBV5-1; tentatively, D is TRBD1 (6 bases). The CDR3 is made up of 14 amino acids. Trimming removed 3 bases from V and 5 bases from J, with 11 bases in between. Germline V gene sequence: CDR1 SGHRS, CDR2 YFSETQ. The CDR3 sequence is CASSWDGTTGELFF. The DNA for the CDR3 is TGCGCCAGCAGCTGGGATGGGACAACCGGGGAGCTGTTTTTT.

The chain combines TRBV29-1 with TRBJ2-7; D may correspond to TRBD1 or TRBD2 (6 bases each). Germline V gene sequence: CDR1 SQVTM, CDR2 ANQGSEA. The length of the CDR3 is 14 residues. The ends were cut back, 7 bases at V and 3 bases at J, with 19 bases in the middle. The CDR3, as DNA: TGCAGCGCAAAAGGGGGGCTAATCAGCTACGAGCAGTACTTC. It codes for CSAKGGLISYEQYF.

DNA for the CDR3: TGTGCCAGCAGCCAACTGGGGGGTTTCAATGAGCAGTTCTTC. This encodes CASSQLGGFNEQFF. The chain joins TRBV4-2 to TRBJ2-1; tentatively, D is TRBD2 (6 bases). Germline assignment: CDR1 LGHNA and CDR2 YNFKEQ. The CDR3 is 14 amino acids. The V end was cut by 2 bases, the J end by 6 bases, with 11 bases between.

The chain carries TRBV9 and TRBJ2-2; TRBD1 matches 12 bases. This CDR3 has 15 amino acids. Trimming at V came to 4 bases and at J to 7 bases, leaving 5 bases not matched to a gene. Germline lookup yields CDR1 SGDLS and CDR2 YYNGEE. The CDR3 reads CASSSGQGANGELFF. The CDR3 DNA reads TGTGCCAGCAGCTCGGGACAGGGGGCAAACGGGGAGCTGTTTTTT.

The genes are TRBV12-5 and TRBJ2-1; a weak D match, TRBD1 (5 bases). In germline, CDR1 is LGHNT, CDR2 FRNRAP. With 3 bases removed from V and 4 bases from J, the gap between germline ends came to 10 bases. The length of the CDR3 is 14 residues. CDR3 bases: TGTGCTAGTGGTTTTGTGACAGAATACAATGAGCAGTTCTTC. It yields the protein CASGFVTEYNEQFF.

The rearrangement links TRBV10-3 to TRBJ2-1; D is undetermined. Trimming stripped 2 bases from V and 7 bases from J, with 15 bases between. The germline V gene has CDR1 ENHRY and CDR2 SYGVKD. The CDR3 spans 15 residues. DNA of the CDR3: TGTGCCATCAGTGAGGGCAGATTAATCGGGAATGAGCAGTTCTTC. This sequence encodes CAISEGRLIGNEQFF.

In this sample, this clone turned up once. The rearrangement joins TRBV4-3 to TRBJ2-7; 8 nucleotides agree with TRBD2. The CDR3 runs to 17 residues. The germline V gene has CDR1 LGHNA and CDR2 YSLEER. With V trimmed by 0 bases and J by 2 bases, 9 bases remained unmatched. The CDR3 DNA reads TGCGCCAGCAGCCAAGACCCCGGACTAGCTGTGGCCTACGAGCAGTACTTC. Its translation is CASSQDPGLAVAYEQYF.

The chain is built from TRBV6-6 and TRBJ1-2; D may be TRBD1 (6 bases). This CDR3 has 15 amino acids. Germline V gives CDR1 MNHNY, CDR2 SVGAGI (reference sequence). Trimming removed 7 bases at V and 6 bases at J, with 21 bases between. In nucleotides, the CDR3 is TGTGCCAGCATCAAGGGGGAGAAAGGGATCCATGGCTACACCTTC. Its translation is CASIKGEKGIHGYTF.

The V and J genes are TRBV28 and TRBJ2-5; tentative D call: TRBD1 (7 bases). The V gene's germline CDR1 is MDHEN and CDR2 SYDVKM. The CDR3 has 15 amino acids. Trimming took off 2 bases at V and 2 bases at J, with 12 bases between the two ends. CDR3 in amino acids: CASSLPRGRQETQYF. CDR3 nucleotide sequence: TGTGCCAGCAGTTTACCCAGGGGGAGGCAAGAGACCCAGTACTTC.

The chain carries TRBV5-1 and TRBJ2-2, with D tentatively TRBD2 (5 bases). Per the germline V gene, CDR1 is SGHRS and CDR2 is YFSETQ. V lost 0 bases and J 4 bases, leaving 10 bases between the germline ends. The CDR3 consists of 15 residues. The CDR3 is CASSLGLTGTGELFF. CDR3 DNA sequence: TGCGCCAGCAGCTTGGGACTAACCGGCACCGGGGAGCTGTTTTTT.